This TCR beta chain came from a study of tumor-infiltrating lymphocytes in primary liver carcinoma. Germline V gives CDR1 SGHAT, CDR2 FQDESV (reference sequence). CDR3 length: 15 amino acids. The study co-extracted DNA and RNA from 20-30 mg of unsorted bulk tissue. Turning to this clonotype: The junction differs from germline at one of its ends, possibly a read error.

A primer in the constant region served to generate TCR beta cDNA from approximately 460 ng of total RNA. Slightly modified ARM-PCR, run as three nested multiplex PCR rounds, produced the TCR beta libraries. The first two PCR rounds used TRBV1-TRBV30 forward primers with a C-beta reverse primer, roughly 11 cycles each. One entry per CDR3 protein results from TCRdb running MiXCR on the multiplex PCR reads. This table holds more than 95,000 distinct CDR3 sequences, roughly 85% found once. The gene calls are TRBV11-1 and TRBJ2-7, with D perhaps matching TRBD2 (5 bases). The sequenced sample was liver tumor tissue from sampling region 3. Subset specified: tumor region T3, left-lateral pole. The receptor was derived from a man in his forties with primary liver carcinoma and hepatitis B virus infection. The CDR3 here is CASSSSRDSSYEHYF. CDR3 nucleotide sequence: TGTGCTAGCAGCTCATCCCGGGATTCCTCCTACGAGCACTACTTC.